This T cell receptor (beta chain) was obtained from a study of T cell repertoires in aging, cancer and after chemotherapy. Broader study findings: Healthy donors lost TCR diversity with age mainly through richness, cancer patients through richness and evenness.

Amplification of TCR beta used genomic DNA extracted from peripheral blood. This clonotype has only a few counts. Its antigen is unknown. V lost 6 bases and J lost 2, with 14 bases in between. This CDR3 region has 15 residues. CDR1 and CDR2 from the germline V gene are MNHEY and SVGEGT. Rearranged V-D-J TRB sequences were amplified with a mixed TRB-A/B primer pool. TCRdb re-derived calls from the multiplex PCR reads in MiXCR, one entry per CDR3 protein. The sample consists of around 13,000 distinct CDR3 sequences, around 20% of them appearing once. The gene calls are TRBV6-2 or TRBV6-3 and TRBJ1-5, with D perhaps matching TRBD1 (5 bases). This receptor was identified in a human donor in good health. What was sequenced was blood. The CDR3 sequence is CASSRRGVGNQPQHF. CDR3 coding DNA: TGTGCCAGCAGCCGCCGAGGGGTCGGCAATCAGCCCCAGCATTTT.